This T cell receptor (beta chain) was captured in a study of vaccination and CD4 T cells after COVID-19. Looking at the study overall: Two doses of either BNT162b2 or mRNA-1273 vaccine were given to participants. Cells were stimulated with overlapping spike peptide pools from SARS-CoV-2, HCoV-NL63, HCoV-OC43 and HCoV-229E. Taking of post-vaccine samples occurred a median approximately 72 days after dose two (range 14 to 241).

In regard to this clonotype: What it recognizes is unknown.

The treatment here: roughly 11-day PBMC culture with coronavirus spike peptide pools or control peptides (ViraFEST assay). Collection of the unexposed donor's CD4+ T cells took place before the COVID-19 pandemic (2011-2018). Antigen-specific T cells were expanded with peptide pools by ViraFEST, and TCRs were then sequenced. Germline V gene sequence: CDR1 MNHEY, CDR2 SVGEGT. The CDR3 spans 13 residues. Trimming took off 6 bases at V and 3 bases at J, with 9 bases between the two ends. An Oncomine TCR Beta short-read assay was used to sequence the DNA from cultured CD4+ T cells. The authors extracted genomic DNA from cultured CD4+ T cells. TCRdb recomputed calls from the PCR reads with MiXCR, one row per CDR3 protein. In the table there are approximately 9,800 distinct CDR3 sequences, approximately 44% of which are singletons.

V usage is TRBV6-2 or TRBV6-3 and J usage is TRBJ1-5; D gene ambiguous. The sequenced material came from CD4+ T cells from blood, cultured in vitro. This clonotype was sampled from a human donor in good health. This CDR3 reads CASSERANQPQHF. CDR3 bases: TGTGCCAGCAGCGAGAGGGCCAATCAGCCCCAGCATTTT.